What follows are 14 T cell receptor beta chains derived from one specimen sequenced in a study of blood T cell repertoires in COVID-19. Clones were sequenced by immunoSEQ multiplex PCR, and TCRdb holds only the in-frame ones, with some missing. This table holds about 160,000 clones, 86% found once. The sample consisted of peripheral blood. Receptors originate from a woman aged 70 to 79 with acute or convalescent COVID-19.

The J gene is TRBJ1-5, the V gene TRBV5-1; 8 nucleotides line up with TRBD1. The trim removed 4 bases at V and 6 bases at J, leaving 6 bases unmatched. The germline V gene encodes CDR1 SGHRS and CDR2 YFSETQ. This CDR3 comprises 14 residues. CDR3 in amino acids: CASSPWTGTQPQHF. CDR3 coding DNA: TGCGCCAGCAGCCCATGGACAGGGACTCAGCCCCAGCATTTT.

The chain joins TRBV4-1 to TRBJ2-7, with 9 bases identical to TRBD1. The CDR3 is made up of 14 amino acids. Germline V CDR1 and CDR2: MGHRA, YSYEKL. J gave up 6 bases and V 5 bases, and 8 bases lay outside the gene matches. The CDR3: CASSSGTGRSEQYF. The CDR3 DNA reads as TGCGCCAGCAGCAGCGGGACAGGGCGTTCCGAGCAGTACTTC.

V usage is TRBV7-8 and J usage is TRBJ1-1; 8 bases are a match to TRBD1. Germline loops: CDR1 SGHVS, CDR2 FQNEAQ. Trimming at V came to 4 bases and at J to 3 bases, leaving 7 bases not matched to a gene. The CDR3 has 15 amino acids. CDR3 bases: TGTGCCAGCAGCTCCTGGACAGGGAGGGACACTGAAGCTTTCTTT. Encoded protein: CASSSWTGRDTEAFF.

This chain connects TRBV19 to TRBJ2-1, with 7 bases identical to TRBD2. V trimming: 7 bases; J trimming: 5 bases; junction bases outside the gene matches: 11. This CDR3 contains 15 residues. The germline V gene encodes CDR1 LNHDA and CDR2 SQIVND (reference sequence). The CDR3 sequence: CASNLGAGENNEQFF. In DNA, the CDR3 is TGTGCCAGTAACCTAGGGGCGGGGGAGAACAATGAGCAGTTCTTC.

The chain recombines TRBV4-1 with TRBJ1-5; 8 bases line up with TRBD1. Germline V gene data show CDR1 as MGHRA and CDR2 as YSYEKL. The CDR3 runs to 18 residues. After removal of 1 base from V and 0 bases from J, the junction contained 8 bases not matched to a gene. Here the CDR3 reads CASSQVAGGGYSNQPQHF. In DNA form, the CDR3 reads TGCGCCAGCAGCCAAGTCGCAGGGGGCGGGTATAGCAATCAGCCCCAGCATTTT.

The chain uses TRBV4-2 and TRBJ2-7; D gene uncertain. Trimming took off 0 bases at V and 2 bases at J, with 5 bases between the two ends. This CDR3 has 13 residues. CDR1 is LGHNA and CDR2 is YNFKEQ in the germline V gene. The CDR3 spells CASSQDQAYEQYF. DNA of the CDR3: TGTGCCAGCAGCCAAGACCAGGCCTACGAGCAGTACTTC.

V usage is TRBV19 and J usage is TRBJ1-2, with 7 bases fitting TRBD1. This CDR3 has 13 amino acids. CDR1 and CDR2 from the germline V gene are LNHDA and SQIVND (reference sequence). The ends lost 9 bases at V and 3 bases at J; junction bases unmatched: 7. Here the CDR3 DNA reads TGTGCCAGCACCTACACAGGGGACTATGGCTACACCTTC. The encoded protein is CASTYTGDYGYTF.

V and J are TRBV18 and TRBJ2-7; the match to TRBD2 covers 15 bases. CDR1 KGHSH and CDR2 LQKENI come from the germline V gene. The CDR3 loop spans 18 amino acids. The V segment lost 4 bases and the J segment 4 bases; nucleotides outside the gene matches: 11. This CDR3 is CASSRPLGGTSGGYEQYF. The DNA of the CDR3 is TGTGCCAGCTCACGCCCGCTGGGAGGGACTAGCGGGGGGTACGAGCAGTACTTC. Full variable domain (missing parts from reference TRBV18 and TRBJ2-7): NAGVMQNPRHLVRRRGQEARLRCSPMKGHSHVYWYRQLPEEGLKFMVYLQKENIIDESGMPKERFSAEFPKEGPSILRIQQVVRGDSAAYFCASSRPLGGTSGGYEQYFGPGTRLTVT.

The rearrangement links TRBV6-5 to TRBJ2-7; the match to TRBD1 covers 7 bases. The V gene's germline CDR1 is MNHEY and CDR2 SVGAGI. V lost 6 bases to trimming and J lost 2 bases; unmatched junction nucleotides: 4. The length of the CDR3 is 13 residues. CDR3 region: CASREDRPYEQYF. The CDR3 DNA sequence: TGTGCCAGCAGAGAGGACAGGCCCTACGAGCAGTACTTC.

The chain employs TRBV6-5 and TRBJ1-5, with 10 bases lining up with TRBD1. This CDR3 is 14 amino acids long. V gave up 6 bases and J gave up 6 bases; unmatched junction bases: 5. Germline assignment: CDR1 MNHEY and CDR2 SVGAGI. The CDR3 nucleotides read TGTGCCAGCAGCTCCGACAGGGGGCTTCAGCCCCAGCATTTT. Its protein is CASSSDRGLQPQHF.

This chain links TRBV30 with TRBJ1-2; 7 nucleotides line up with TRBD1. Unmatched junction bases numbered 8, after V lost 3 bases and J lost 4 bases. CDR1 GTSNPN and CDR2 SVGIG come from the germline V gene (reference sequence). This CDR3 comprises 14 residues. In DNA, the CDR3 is TGTGCCTGGAGCCTGACAGGGAGAGGCTATGGCTACACCTTC. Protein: CAWSLTGRGYGYTF.

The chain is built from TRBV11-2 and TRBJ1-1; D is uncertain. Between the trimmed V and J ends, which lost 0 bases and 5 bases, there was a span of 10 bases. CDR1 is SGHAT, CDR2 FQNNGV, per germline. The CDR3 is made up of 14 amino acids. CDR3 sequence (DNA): TGTGCCAGCAGCTTAGACGGGGTGGGGACTGAAGCTTTCTTT. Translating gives CASSLDGVGTEAFF.

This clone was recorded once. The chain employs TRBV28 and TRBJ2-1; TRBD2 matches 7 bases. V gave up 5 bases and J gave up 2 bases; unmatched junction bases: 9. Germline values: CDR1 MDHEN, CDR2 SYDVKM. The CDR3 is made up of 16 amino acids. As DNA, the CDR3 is TGTGCCAGCAGTCAACTGGTCGCGGGAGCCTACAATGAGCAGTTCTTC. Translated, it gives CASSQLVAGAYNEQFF.

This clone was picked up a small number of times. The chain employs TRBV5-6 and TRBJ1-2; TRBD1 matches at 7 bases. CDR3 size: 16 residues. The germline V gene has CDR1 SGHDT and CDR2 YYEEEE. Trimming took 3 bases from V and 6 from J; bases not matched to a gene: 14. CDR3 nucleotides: TGTGCCAGCAGCTGGGGGATGGAGGGGGCCCCCAATGGCTACACCTTC. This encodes CASSWGMEGAPNGYTF.